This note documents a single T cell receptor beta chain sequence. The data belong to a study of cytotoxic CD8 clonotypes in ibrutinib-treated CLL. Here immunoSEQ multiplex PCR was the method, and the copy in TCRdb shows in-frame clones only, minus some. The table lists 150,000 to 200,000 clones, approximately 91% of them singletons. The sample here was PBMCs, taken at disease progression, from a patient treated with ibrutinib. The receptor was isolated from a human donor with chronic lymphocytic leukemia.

CDR3 sequence reads: CASSILRGPQNYEQYF. The CDR3 region has the DNA TGTGCCAGCAGCATCCTGCGGGGGCCCCAAAACTACGAGCAGTACTTC. The rearrangement uses TRBV27 and TRBJ2-7, with D perhaps TRBD2 (7 bases). V was shortened by 6 bases and J by 3 bases, with 21 bases between the two germline ends. This CDR3 contains 16 residues. Germline CDR1 and CDR2: MNHEY and SMNVEV (reference sequence).